This is a list of T cell receptor beta chains from one sample in a study of blood T cell repertoires in COVID-19. Assay: immunoSEQ multiplex PCR; the TCRdb copy retains only in-frame clones and omits some. The profile shows about 190,000 clones, approximately 90% of them singletons. What was sequenced was peripheral blood. These receptors were collected from a woman aged 35 to 49 who had recovered from COVID-19. The CDR3 runs from the conserved cysteine through the conserved F or W. The order of the fields is CDR3 protein, CDR3 DNA, J gene, D gene, clone size, V gene. The D gene is left open where the match is weak. Some rows mark clone size as missing; the rest say once, few, many or name a class of expanded clone.

CDR3aa: CASSRRGQGSAGYTF
CDR3nt: TGTGCCAGCAGTCGAAGGGGACAGGGGTCCGCTGGCTACACCTTC
j_gene: TRBJ1-2
d_gene: TRBD1
abundance: NA
v_gene: TRBV6-5

CDR3aa: CATSRDRDYTPDTQYF
CDR3nt: TGTGCCACCAGCAGGGACCGGGACTATACCCCAGATACGCAGTATTTT
j_gene: TRBJ2-3
d_gene: TRBD2
abundance: NA
v_gene: TRBV15

CDR3aa: CASSQDLGEARQETQYF
CDR3nt: TGTGCCAGCAGCCAAGATTTAGGAGAGGCGAGACAAGAGACCCAGTACTTC
j_gene: TRBJ2-5
d_gene: NA
abundance: few
v_gene: TRBV3-1/TRBV3-2

CDR3aa: CSATIGQGGFYGYTF
CDR3nt: TGCAGCGCCACCATCGGACAGGGGGGATTCTATGGCTACACCTTC
j_gene: TRBJ1-2
d_gene: TRBD1
abundance: NA
v_gene: TRBV29-1

CDR3aa: CASSRTGEETQYF
CDR3nt: TGTGCCAGCAGTCGGACAGGGGAAGAGACCCAGTACTTC
j_gene: TRBJ2-5
d_gene: TRBD1
abundance: NA
v_gene: TRBV2

CDR3aa: CASSYSTASGNTIYF
CDR3nt: TGTGCCAGCAGTTACAGCACAGCCTCTGGAAACACCATATATTTT
j_gene: TRBJ1-3
d_gene: NA
abundance: NA
v_gene: TRBV6-6

CDR3aa: CASSRLAGVTDTQYF
CDR3nt: TGTGCCAGCAGTAGACTAGCGGGAGTTACAGATACGCAGTATTTT
j_gene: TRBJ2-3
d_gene: TRBD2
abundance: NA
v_gene: TRBV6-5

CDR3aa: CATRMGGDTQYF
CDR3nt: TGTGCCACCCGGATGGGAGGGGATACGCAGTATTTT
j_gene: TRBJ2-3
d_gene: TRBD2
abundance: once
v_gene: TRBV2

CDR3aa: CASSLRGSNQPQHF
CDR3nt: TGTGCCAGCAGTTTAAGGGGTAGCAATCAGCCCCAGCATTTT
j_gene: TRBJ1-5
d_gene: NA
abundance: NA
v_gene: TRBV27

CDR3aa: CAISEDRDRSYTF
CDR3nt: TGTGCCATCAGTGAGGACAGGGACCGGAGCTACACCTTC
j_gene: TRBJ1-2
d_gene: TRBD1
abundance: NA
v_gene: TRBV10-3

CDR3aa: CASSGPPLRQGAVTGELFF
CDR3nt: TGTGCCAGCAGCGGACCCCCACTCCGACAGGGGGCAGTCACCGGGGAGCTGTTTTTT
j_gene: TRBJ2-2
d_gene: TRBD1
abundance: NA
v_gene: TRBV9